These T cell receptor beta chains were read from a single sample in a study of CD8+CD57+ T cells in acquired aplastic anemia. TCRdb fed the reads into MiXCR, producing one record per CDR3 protein. The table lists 150,000 to 160,000 distinct CDR3 sequences, roughly 54% of them singletons. Sequencing was carried out using sorted CD4+, CD8+, or CD8+CD57+ T cells (not recorded which) from PBMCs. These receptors originate from a human donor with aplastic anemia. CDR3s include the opening cysteine and the closing phenylalanine or tryptophan. The D gene is left open where the match is weak. The size entry is marked missing in some rows and otherwise reads once, few, many or a size class.

>TRBV20-1|TRBD1|11|TRBJ1-2|NA
CSAKTGSGYTF
TGCAGTGCCAAGACAGGGAGTGGCTACACCTTC
>TRBV29-1|NA|14|TRBJ2-3|NA
CSVERSGSGDTQYF
TGCAGCGTTGAGAGAAGTGGGTCCGGAGATACGCAGTATTTT
>TRBV10-3|NA|15|TRBJ1-3|many
CAISEWGSSGNTIYF
TGTGCCATCAGTGAGTGGGGGAGCTCTGGAAACACCATATATTTT
>TRBV29-1|TRBD2|12|TRBJ2-3|few
CSGGRAPDTQYF
TGCAGCGGCGGGAGGGCCCCAGATACGCAGTATTTT
>TRBV7-3|NA|13|TRBJ1-6|NA
CASSPSNDSPLHF
TGTGCCAGCAGTCCATCTAACGATTCACCCCTCCACTTT
>TRBV24-1|NA|16|TRBJ2-2|NA
CATSDLRAGTPGELFF
TGTGCCACCAGTGATTTGAGGGCAGGGACCCCCGGGGAGCTGTTTTTT
>TRBV19|TRBD1|14|TRBJ1-1|once
CASSSPQGATEAFF
TGTGCCAGTAGTTCGCCCCAGGGGGCGACTGAAGCTTTCTTT
>TRBV7-2|NA|15|TRBJ2-6|few
CASRPSGAGANVLTF
TGTGCCAGCAGGCCTTCTGGTGCTGGGGCCAACGTCCTGACTTTC
>TRBV20-1|TRBD1|14|TRBJ2-7|NA
CSGTGQGISYEQYF
TGCAGTGGGACGGGACAGGGGATTTCCTACGAGCAGTACTTC
>TRBV10-2|NA|15|TRBJ1-3|NA
CASRVGTFSGNTIYF
TGCGCCAGCCGAGTTGGGACTTTCTCTGGAAACACCATATATTTT
>TRBV29-1|NA|14|TRBJ2-1|NA
CSIRNRVSYNEQFF
TGCAGCATTCGAAACAGGGTATCCTACAATGAGCAGTTCTTC
>TRBV7-6|NA|12|TRBJ1-1|NA
CASSTLGREAFF
TGTGCCAGCAGCACATTAGGGAGGGAAGCTTTCTTT
>TRBV6-5|NA|14|TRBJ2-7|many
CASSYGGVPYEQYF
TGTGCCAGCAGTTACGGGGGAGTCCCCTACGAGCAGTACTTC
>TRBV6-5|TRBD2|17|TRBJ2-5|many
CASSYSGAGLAKETQYF
TGTGCCAGCAGTTACTCGGGGGCTGGACTAGCCAAAGAGACCCAGTACTTC
>TRBV7-6|NA|13|TRBJ2-1|NA
CASGAVSYNEQFF
TGTGCCAGCGGGGCAGTCTCCTACAATGAGCAGTTCTTC